The 29 T cell receptor beta chains reported below all come from one sample, sequenced in a study of blood T cell repertoires in COVID-19. Sequenced by immunoSEQ multiplex PCR; TCRdb stores in-frame clones only, minus some. The table includes about 330,000 clones, around 90% detected once. Source material: PBMCs or T cells enriched from blood (not recorded which). Receptor source: a woman aged 25 to 39 who had recovered from COVID-19.

CDR3: CASSLRGQTNEKLFF. The CDR3 bases are TGCGCCAGCAGCCTTAGGGGACAGACTAATGAAAAACTGTTTTTT. V and J are TRBV4-3 and TRBJ1-4; TRBD1 matches 7 bases. With 4 bases clipped from V and 2 bases from J, the junction kept 4 bases outside the gene matches. Looked up from germline, CDR1 is LGHNA and CDR2 is YSLEER. This CDR3 is built from 15 residues.

This clone was seen more than once but under ten times. V usage is TRBV19 and J usage is TRBJ2-7; 8 positions match TRBD1. J gave up 1 base and V 6 bases, and 5 bases lay outside the gene matches. This CDR3 contains 14 residues. The germline CDR1 and CDR2 sequences are LNHDA and SQIVND (reference sequence). In nucleotides, the CDR3 is TGTGCCAGTAGACCCTGGACAGGGTCCTACGAGCAGTACTTC. Translation: CASRPWTGSYEQYF. The variable domain in full, completed from reference TRBV19 and TRBJ2-7, reads DGGITQSPKYLFRKEGQNVTLSCEQNLNHDAMYWYRQDPGQGLRLIYYSQIVNDFQKGDIAEGYSVSREKKESFPLTVTSAQKNPTAFYLCASRPWTGSYEQYFGPGTRLTVT.

The chain recombines TRBV6-5 with TRBJ2-2; a weak D match, TRBD2 (6 bases). The CDR3 covers 15 residues. The germline gives CDR1 MNHEY, CDR2 SVGAGI. Trimming pared 6 bases from V and 1 base from J, leaving 12 bases between. The CDR3 DNA sequence: TGTGCCAGCAGGCAAGACGGGGGGAACACCGGGGAGCTGTTTTTT. Its translation is CASRQDGGNTGELFF.

The V and J genes are TRBV28 and TRBJ1-1, with D perhaps TRBD1 (6 bases). The CDR3 has 14 residues. Per the germline V gene, CDR1 is MDHEN and CDR2 is SYDVKM. Trimming removed 3 bases at V and 2 bases at J, with 10 bases between. This CDR3 is CASSLDRVNTEAFF. CDR3 DNA sequence: TGTGCCAGCAGTTTGGACAGAGTAAACACTGAAGCTTTCTTT.

This chain connects TRBV3-1 (or the pseudogene TRBV3-2) to TRBJ2-1; D not certain. The V end lost 0 bases, the J end lost 5 bases, and 17 bases lay between the germline ends. CDR1 is LGHDT, CDR2 YNNKEL, per germline (reference sequence). The CDR3 runs to 17 residues. The CDR3 DNA is TGTGCCAGCAGCCAAGATCGGAGCCGACTCGTCCACAATGAGCAGTTCTTC. Protein product: CASSQDRSRLVHNEQFF.

V and J are TRBV3-1 (or the pseudogene TRBV3-2) and TRBJ2-3; tentatively, D is TRBD2 (7 bases). The CDR3 consists of 15 residues. Trimming took 4 bases from V and 3 from J, leaving 14 bases between them. CDR1 LGHDT and CDR2 YNNKEL come from the germline V gene (reference sequence). The CDR3 protein is CASSLGGGGTDTQYF. The DNA of the CDR3 is TGTGCCAGCAGCCTAGGAGGGGGGGGAACAGATACGCAGTATTTT.

This chain connects TRBV6-5 to TRBJ1-2; 8 bases agree with TRBD1. V was clipped by 4 bases and J by 7 bases; unmatched bases: 2. This CDR3 has 12 amino acids. The germline V gene encodes CDR1 MNHEY and CDR2 SVGAGI. The CDR3 loop is CASSLGQGGYTF. Written as DNA, the CDR3 is TGTGCCAGCAGTTTAGGACAGGGTGGCTACACCTTC.

The rearrangement uses TRBV28 and TRBJ1-2; 11 bases match TRBD1. Unmatched junction bases numbered 5, after V lost 2 bases and J lost 3 bases. The germline CDR1 and CDR2 sequences are MDHEN and SYDVKM. There are 16 residues in the CDR3. The DNA for the CDR3 is TGTGCCAGCAGTTTAAGCGGGACAGGGGGTTACTATGGCTACACCTTC. This encodes CASSLSGTGGYYGYTF.

This sequence joins TRBV7-9 and TRBJ2-1; TRBD1 matches 9 bases. This CDR3 spans 15 amino acids. Germline assignment: CDR1 SEHNR and CDR2 FQNEAQ (reference sequence). With V trimmed by 7 bases and J by 6 bases, 10 bases remained unmatched. The CDR3 sequence: CASTFGQGRGNEQFF. The CDR3 coding sequence is TGTGCCAGCACCTTCGGACAGGGGAGAGGCAATGAGCAGTTCTTC.

The CDR3 protein is CASSHGNSGGEQFF. The CDR3 DNA reads TGCGCCAGCAGCCATGGAAATAGCGGGGGAGAGCAGTTCTTC. The chain uses TRBV4-1 and TRBJ2-1; TRBD2 matches 9 bases. Germline lookup yields CDR1 MGHRA and CDR2 YSYEKL. Trimming removed 3 bases from V and 10 bases from J; junction bases left unmatched: 7. The CDR3 extends over 14 amino acids.

The table lists this clone with a count of one. The rearrangement uses TRBV4-3 and TRBJ1-5; D is possibly TRBD1 (5 bases). In germline, CDR1 is LGHNA, CDR2 YSLEER. The CDR3 runs to 15 residues. Trimming pared 1 base from V and 7 bases from J, leaving 14 bases between. The CDR3 region is CASSQVVAGRQPQHF. CDR3 bases: TGCGCCAGCAGCCAAGTGGTTGCAGGGAGGCAGCCCCAGCATTTT.

The chain recombines TRBV4-2 with TRBJ2-1; TRBD2 agrees at 12 bases. Germline-derived CDR1 and CDR2 are LGHNA and YNFKEQ. The CDR3 is 16 residues long. V lost 4 bases to trimming and J lost 1 base; unmatched junction nucleotides: 2. The CDR3 nucleotides read TGTGCCAGCAGCCCCGGACTAGCGGGGTCCTACAATGAGCAGTTCTTC. Protein product: CASSPGLAGSYNEQFF.

The J gene is TRBJ2-1, the V gene TRBV13, with D possibly TRBD1 on 6 matching bases. The CDR3 is 16 amino acids. Trimming stripped 0 bases from V and 0 bases from J, with 9 bases between. Germline CDR1 is PRHDT and CDR2 is FYEKMQ (reference sequence). The CDR3 is CASSLGQGSSYNEQFF. The CDR3 DNA reads as TGTGCCAGCAGCTTAGGACAGGGAAGCTCCTACAATGAGCAGTTCTTC.

This clone has just one count. The chain links TRBV19 to TRBJ1-5, with D possibly being TRBD1 (6 bases). CDR1 is LNHDA and CDR2 is SQIVND in the germline V gene (reference sequence). The CDR3 runs to 15 residues. Trimming cost V 2 bases and J 5 bases, with 13 bases left between them. CDR3 amino acids: CASSITGNGYQPQHF. CDR3 DNA sequence: TGTGCCAGTAGTATAACAGGGAATGGTTATCAGCCCCAGCATTTT. Drawing the rest from reference TRBV19 and TRBJ1-5, the complete variable domain is DGGITQSPKYLFRKEGQNVTLSCEQNLNHDAMYWYRQDPGQGLRLIYYSQIVNDFQKGDIAEGYSVSREKKESFPLTVTSAQKNPTAFYLCASSITGNGYQPQHFGDGTRLSIL.

This rearrangement joins TRBV6-2 or TRBV6-3 to TRBJ1-5; 12 positions agree with TRBD1. Trimming removed 5 bases from V and 0 bases from J; junction bases left unmatched: 5. Germline V gives CDR1 MNHEY, CDR2 SVGEGT. There are 17 residues in the CDR3. The CDR3 DNA follows: TGTGCCAGCAGTGGGACAGGGGGCTTATATAGCAATCAGCCCCAGCATTTT. Protein: CASSGTGGLYSNQPQHF.

The chain uses TRBV9 and TRBJ2-1; D remains ambiguous. Germline CDR1 SGDLS, CDR2 YYNGEE. There are 14 residues in the CDR3. V was trimmed by 3 bases and J by 6 bases, leaving 13 bases between them. The CDR3 reads CASSGPSGFNEQFF. The CDR3 DNA is TGTGCCAGCAGCGGCCCTTCAGGTTTCAATGAGCAGTTCTTC.

V gene TRBV4-2 combines with J gene TRBJ2-7; 13 bases align to TRBD2. Trimming cost V 1 base and J 7 bases; bases outside gene matches: 7. The CDR3 has 16 amino acids. The germline gives CDR1 LGHNA, CDR2 YNFKEQ. CDR3 sequence: CASSQGGGLAGWEQYF. CDR3 DNA: TGTGCCAGCAGCCAAGGGGGGGGACTAGCGGGATGGGAGCAGTACTTC.

This clone was seen just once. The chain combines TRBV3-1 (or the pseudogene TRBV3-2) with TRBJ2-1; perhaps TRBD2 as D (6 bases). This CDR3 has 14 residues. Germline CDR1 reads LGHDT; CDR2 reads YNNKEL (reference sequence). The ends were cut back, 5 bases at V and 7 bases at J, with 15 bases in the middle. This chain's CDR3 is CASSDGRAGNEQFF. CDR3 nucleotides: TGTGCCAGCAGCGATGGACGGGCGGGGAATGAGCAGTTCTTC.

V and J are TRBV28 and TRBJ1-1, with D perhaps TRBD1 (6 bases). Germline-derived CDR1 and CDR2 are MDHEN and SYDVKM. V was trimmed by 5 bases and J by 6 bases, leaving 19 bases between them. CDR3 length equals 15 residues. In nucleotides, the CDR3 is TGTGCCAGCAGTCTAGGGACATGGATGGTCGCTGAAGCTTTCTTT. This encodes CASSLGTWMVAEAFF.

The rearrangement uses TRBV7-9 and TRBJ2-1, with TRBD2 as a possible D gene (5 bases). CDR1 SEHNR and CDR2 FQNEAQ come from the germline V gene (reference sequence). The ends were cut back, 6 bases at V and 12 bases at J, with 12 bases in the middle. The CDR3 runs to 11 residues. The CDR3 region is CASSSSGTQFF. CDR3 nucleotide sequence: TGTGCCAGCAGTTCGTCGGGAACGCAGTTCTTC.

Only one count was recorded for this clone. The CDR3 DNA is TGTGCCATCAGTGGGACAGGGAGAGCCCAAGAGACCCAGTACTTC. Its translation: CAISGTGRAQETQYF. The V and J genes are TRBV10-3 and TRBJ2-5, with TRBD1 matching over 8 bases. The CDR3 sequence is 15 residues long. V gave up 4 bases and J gave up 1 base; unmatched junction bases: 5. Germline V gene data show CDR1 as ENHRY and CDR2 as SYGVKD.

The rearrangement joins TRBV5-4 to TRBJ1-6; the D is unclear. The CDR3 is 14 amino acids. The germline V gene has CDR1 SGHNT and CDR2 YYREEE (reference sequence). V lost 1 base and J lost 5, with 7 bases in between. The CDR3 coding sequence is TGTGCCAGCAGCTTGCGAGCTGATAATTCACCCCTCCACTTT. This codes for CASSLRADNSPLHF.

The V gene is TRBV7-8, the J gene TRBJ1-1; perhaps TRBD1 as D (5 bases). In germline, CDR1 is SGHVS, CDR2 FQNEAQ. This CDR3 comprises 17 residues. Trimming left V 5 bases short and J 5 bases short, with 24 bases between. For the CDR3, the DNA is TGTGCCAGCAGCCAACGTTACACGGGGGAGGTGGTGACTGAAGCTTTCTTT. The encoded protein is CASSQRYTGEVVTEAFF.

The gene calls are TRBV28 and TRBJ2-2; 12 nucleotides match TRBD1. The CDR3 contains 21 residues. Germline V lookup: CDR1 MDHEN, CDR2 SYDVKM. With V trimmed by 6 bases and J by 4 bases, 21 bases remained unmatched. This chain's CDR3 is CASSSPFPGQGASGTTGELFF. CDR3 DNA sequence: TGTGCCAGCAGCTCACCCTTCCCGGGACAGGGGGCCTCGGGTACCACCGGGGAGCTGTTTTTT.

CDR3 sequence reads: CASSINRVTNQPQHF. The CDR3 nucleotides read TGTGCCAGTAGTATAAACAGGGTGACCAATCAGCCCCAGCATTTT. The chain uses TRBV19 and TRBJ1-5, with D possibly matching TRBD1 (6 bases). The length of the CDR3 is 15 residues. CDR1 LNHDA and CDR2 SQIVND come from the germline V gene (reference sequence). V dropped 2 bases and J dropped 3 bases, with 11 bases sitting between them.

This chain uses TRBV11-1 with TRBJ2-1; 8 nucleotides agree with TRBD2. Losses at the gene ends were 5 bases for V and 4 bases for J; bases not matched to a gene: 7. CDR3 size: 15 residues. In germline, CDR1 is SGHAT, CDR2 FQDESV (reference sequence). For the CDR3, the DNA is TGTGCCAGCAGCCCCCGAGTAGCGGGGTACAATGAGCAGTTCTTC. Amino acid sequence: CASSPRVAGYNEQFF.

The genes are TRBV11-2 and TRBJ2-3; 9 positions match TRBD2. Germline V gives CDR1 SGHAT, CDR2 FQNNGV. V was pared by 2 bases and J by 4 bases, with 13 bases of the junction left unmatched. This CDR3 has 18 amino acids. The chain's CDR3 is CASSLRFSGRPRADTQYF. CDR3 DNA: TGTGCCAGCAGCTTAAGATTCAGCGGGAGGCCCCGCGCAGATACGCAGTATTTT.

This chain connects TRBV10-2 to TRBJ2-7, with TRBD2 as a possible D gene (5 bases). V dropped 7 bases and J dropped 2 bases, with 15 bases sitting between them. Per germline, CDR1 WSHSY and CDR2 SAAADI. This CDR3 is built from 14 residues. CDR3 nucleotide sequence: TGCGCCAGCACCGAGGGAGCAGGAACCTACGAGCAGTACTTC. Translation: CASTEGAGTYEQYF.

The V gene is TRBV27, the J gene TRBJ2-1, with TRBD1 identical over 7 bases. Germline lookup yields CDR1 MNHEY and CDR2 SMNVEV (reference sequence). The V and J ends lost 10 bases and 6 bases, in that order; junction bases with no gene match: 18. The CDR3 length is 16 residues. CDR3 DNA sequence: TGTGCCACCTGCAACACCGACAGGGATGTGTCCAATGAGCAGTTCTTC. Protein sequence: CATCNTDRDVSNEQFF.